This passage covers 26 T cell receptor beta chains from one sample sequenced in a study of cytomegalovirus exposure and HLA in healthy donors. The PCR contained 60 Vbeta and 13 Jbeta primers. Some clones are missing from TCRdb's copy, which holds only in-frame ones; the method was immunoSEQ multiplex PCR. The sample contains about 130,000 clones, less than 85% of which appear only once. The material sequenced was PBMCs. Receptors were obtained from a man aged 25-45 years in good health and CMV-seropositive.

This chain joins TRBV30 and TRBJ2-7; 9 nucleotides agree with TRBD1. Germline CDR1 GTSNPN, CDR2 SVGIG (reference sequence). This CDR3 is 13 amino acids long. Unmatched junction bases numbered 5, after V lost 3 bases and J lost 5 bases. DNA for the CDR3: TGTGCCTGGAGGCGGGACAGGGTCAACGAGCAGTACTTC. Translation: CAWRRDRVNEQYF.

The rearrangement joins TRBV2 to TRBJ1-2; D call uncertain. V shed 6 bases and J shed 4 bases, with 9 bases lying between them. CDR1 and CDR2 (germline): SNHLY, FYNNEI. CDR3 length: 12 amino acids. DNA of the CDR3: TGTGCCAGCAGCTCAAACAGCTATGGCTACACCTTC. Translation gives CASSSNSYGYTF. The whole variable domain, filled in from reference TRBV2 and TRBJ1-2, reads EPEVTQTPSHQVTQMGQEVILRCVPISNHLYFYWYRQILGQKVEFLVSFYNNEISEKSEIFDDQFSVERPDGSNFTLKIRSTKLEDSAMYFCASSSNSYGYTFGSGTRLTVV.

V gene TRBV19 combines with J gene TRBJ2-7, with a weak D call TRBD1 (6 bases). The CDR3 loop spans 14 amino acids. The V and J ends lost 10 bases and 2 bases respectively, with 18 bases between them. CDR1 and CDR2 from the germline V gene are LNHDA and SQIVND (reference sequence). CDR3 in DNA: TGTGCCACCACCTTGGACAGTGCAACCTACGAGCAGTACTTC. Protein: CATTLDSATYEQYF. The full variable domain, with the rest looked up from reference TRBV19 and TRBJ2-7, is DGGITQSPKYLFRKEGQNVTLSCEQNLNHDAMYWYRQDPGQGLRLIYYSQIVNDFQKGDIAEGYSVSREKKESFPLTVTSAQKNPTAFYLCATTLDSATYEQYFGPGTRLTVT.

The gene calls are TRBV7-3 and TRBJ2-3; tentatively, D is TRBD2 (5 bases). There are 14 residues in the CDR3. V was pared by 5 bases and J by 2 bases, with 11 bases between. CDR1 is SGHTA, CDR2 FQGTGA, per germline. The CDR3 sequence: CASSPEGSTDTQYF. CDR3 coding DNA: TGTGCCAGCAGCCCCGAGGGATCCACAGATACGCAGTATTTT. Looking up the rest from reference TRBV7-3 and TRBJ2-3 gives the full variable domain: GAGVSQTPSNKVTEKGKYVELRCDPISGHTALYWYRQSLGQGPEFLIYFQGTGAADDSGLPNDRFFAVRPEGSVSTLKIQRTERGDSAVYLCASSPEGSTDTQYFGPGTRLTVL.

This clone was counted once. The CDR3 sequence is CASSSEGALIDEQYF. CDR3 DNA: TGCGCCAGCAGCTCCGAGGGAGCCTTGATTGACGAGCAGTACTTC. The rearrangement uses TRBV5-1 and TRBJ2-7; D perhaps matches TRBD2 (5 bases). Per the germline V gene, CDR1 is SGHRS and CDR2 is YFSETQ. Trimming cost V 3 bases and J 5 bases, with 18 bases left between them. The length of the CDR3 is 15 residues.

The chain joins TRBV7-3 to TRBJ2-2; D is uncertain. V shed 3 bases and J shed 0 bases, with 8 bases lying between them. Germline CDR1 is SGHTA and CDR2 is FQGTGA. The CDR3 runs 15 residues. The CDR3 DNA is TGTGCCAGCAGCTTCACACCGACGAACACCGGGGAGCTGTTTTTT. Residues: CASSFTPTNTGELFF.

V gene TRBV2 combines with J gene TRBJ1-4; a possible D gene is TRBD1 (5 bases). The V end lost 11 bases, the J end lost 8 bases, and 18 bases lay between the germline ends. The CDR3 sequence is 13 residues long. CDR1 is SNHLY, CDR2 FYNNEI, per germline. CDR3 protein: CASLGAVAEKLFF. The CDR3 DNA reads TGTGCCTCCCTAGGGGCCGTCGCGGAAAAACTGTTTTTT.

This clone is a singleton in its sample. The chain recombines TRBV13 with TRBJ1-2; perhaps TRBD1 as D (5 bases). This CDR3 spans 12 amino acids. The V end lost 4 bases, the J end lost 7 bases, and 10 bases lay between the germline ends. Germline-derived CDR1 and CDR2 are PRHDT and FYEKMQ (reference sequence). DNA for the CDR3: TGTGCCAGCAGCTCCGTGACAGTTGGCTACACCTTC. Its protein product is CASSSVTVGYTF.

The J gene is TRBJ1-2, the V gene TRBV5-4, with a possible D match to TRBD1 (5 bases). V was pared by 4 bases and J by 8 bases, with 15 bases between. Germline V gives CDR1 SGHNT, CDR2 YYREEE (reference sequence). The CDR3 loop spans 13 amino acids. The CDR3 reads CASSKPAGYGYTF. CDR3 coding DNA: TGTGCCAGCAGCAAACCGGCAGGGTACGGCTACACCTTC.

This chain connects TRBV27 to TRBJ2-2, with 7 bases that match TRBD2. The CDR3 is 16 amino acids. The ends lost 5 bases at V and 0 bases at J; junction bases unmatched: 6. Germline CDR1 is MNHEY and CDR2 is SMNVEV (reference sequence). This CDR3 is CASSIRLAANTGELFF. The CDR3 nucleotides read TGTGCCAGCAGTATAAGACTAGCCGCGAACACCGGGGAGCTGTTTTTT.

V and J are TRBV28 and TRBJ2-1; 7 nucleotides agree with TRBD1. V lost 6 bases, J lost 0 bases, and 2 bases stayed unmatched. Germline lookup yields CDR1 MDHEN and CDR2 SYDVKM. The CDR3 consists of 14 residues. CDR3: CASRGDSSYNEQFF. Here the CDR3 DNA reads TGTGCCAGCAGGGGGGACAGCTCCTACAATGAGCAGTTCTTC. Full variable domain (remainder filled in from reference TRBV28 and TRBJ2-1): DVKVTQSSRYLVKRTGEKVFLECVQDMDHENMFWYRQDPGLGLRLIYFSYDVKMKEKGDIPEGYSVSREKKERFSLILESASTNQTSMYLCASRGDSSYNEQFFGPGTRLTVL.

The chain uses TRBV6-5 and TRBJ1-1; 7 bases align to TRBD1. This CDR3 has 14 residues. Germline V gene sequence: CDR1 MNHEY, CDR2 SVGAGI. V lost 5 bases to trimming and J lost 5 bases; unmatched junction nucleotides: 8. In nucleotides, the CDR3 is TGTGCCAGCAGTCCCTCGACAGGGAATACTGAAGCTTTCTTT. Translating gives CASSPSTGNTEAFF.

This chain connects TRBV4-2 to TRBJ2-7; TRBD2 aligns across 8 bases. Losses at the gene ends were 4 bases for V and 0 bases for J; bases not matched to a gene: 2. CDR1 and CDR2 from the germline V gene are LGHNA and YNFKEQ. There are 14 residues in the CDR3. CDR3 coding DNA: TGTGCCAGCAGCCCTCGGGAGGGCTCCTACGAGCAGTACTTC. Amino acid sequence: CASSPREGSYEQYF.

The chain links TRBV19 to TRBJ1-1; D is uncertain. Trimming cost V 6 bases and J 4 bases, with 9 bases left between them. Germline-derived CDR1 and CDR2 are LNHDA and SQIVND (reference sequence). The CDR3 loop spans 12 amino acids. DNA for the CDR3: TGTGCCAGTAGCCCTCTTAGCACTGAAGCTTTCTTT. Amino acids: CASSPLSTEAFF.

V gene TRBV6-1 combines with J gene TRBJ1-4, with 10 nucleotides matching TRBD1. Trimming took 1 base from V and 5 from J; bases not matched to a gene: 4. Germline assignment: CDR1 MNHNS and CDR2 SASEGT. The CDR3 length is 16 residues. CDR3 coding DNA: TGTGCCAGCAGTGAAGTCCCGGGACAGGGGAATGAAAAACTGTTTTTT. This sequence encodes CASSEVPGQGNEKLFF.

The chain combines TRBV7-2 with TRBJ2-5; a possible D gene is TRBD2 (7 bases). Germline V lookup: CDR1 SGHTA, CDR2 FQGNSA. V was shortened by 5 bases and J by 5 bases, with 18 bases between the two germline ends. The CDR3 is 15 amino acids. In nucleotides, the CDR3 is TGTGCCAGCAGCCCCTCGGGGGGCAGGACGGAGACCCAGTACTTC. Translation gives CASSPSGGRTETQYF. Supplemented by reference TRBV7-2 and TRBJ2-5, the full variable domain reads GAGVSQSPSNKVTEKGKDVELRCDPISGHTALYWYRQSLGQGLEFLIYFQGNSAPDKSGLPSDRFSAERTGGSVSTLTIQRTQQEDSAVYLCASSPSGGRTETQYFGPGTRLLVL.

The chain couples TRBV5-1 to TRBJ1-1, with TRBD1 matching over 8 bases. CDR3 length: 15 residues. The junction had 7 bases not matched to a gene; V was cut back by 4 bases and J by 2 bases. CDR1 and CDR2 (germline): SGHRS, YFSETQ. CDR3: CASSKFDRGNTEAFF. For the CDR3, the DNA is TGCGCCAGCAGCAAATTCGACAGGGGAAACACTGAAGCTTTCTTT.

This chain links TRBV19 with TRBJ1-5; D remains unclear. Trimming left V 6 bases short and J 7 bases short, with 10 bases between. Germline V gene lookup returns CDR1 LNHDA and CDR2 SQIVND (reference sequence). CDR3 length equals 12 residues. CDR3 bases: TGTGCCAGTAGCCTCCTAAGACAGCCCCAGCATTTT. Its translation is CASSLLRQPQHF.

CDR3 bases: TGTGCCAGCAGCTTAATATCGGGACTACCCCAAGAGACCCAGTACTTC. It specifies CASSLISGLPQETQYF. The rearrangement uses TRBV7-8 and TRBJ2-5; 7 bases align to TRBD2. CDR1 is SGHVS, CDR2 FQNEAQ, per germline. The ends lost 2 bases at V and 1 base at J; junction bases unmatched: 7. The CDR3 covers 16 residues.

V and J are TRBV27 and TRBJ2-2; D possibly corresponds to TRBD1 (5 bases). Germline V CDR1 and CDR2: MNHEY, SMNVEV (reference sequence). The V and J ends lost 3 bases and 7 bases respectively, with 12 bases between them. The CDR3 totals 14 residues. As DNA, the CDR3 is TGTGCCAGCAGTTTGCCAGGGTTCCACGGGGAGCTGTTTTTT. This encodes CASSLPGFHGELFF.

This clone was detected once. CDR3 DNA sequence: TGTGCCAGCAGCTCATACACCGGGGAGCTGTTTTTT. This gives the protein CASSSYTGELFF. The rearrangement links TRBV13 to TRBJ2-2; D gene unclear. This CDR3 region has 12 residues. Trimming took 4 bases from V and 3 from J, leaving 3 bases between them. Germline V gene lookup returns CDR1 PRHDT and CDR2 FYEKMQ (reference sequence).

This chain connects TRBV29-1 to TRBJ1-1; 7 positions agree with TRBD1. The CDR3 loop spans 14 amino acids. With V trimmed by 2 bases and J by 3 bases, 6 bases remained unmatched. Germline CDR1 SQVTM, CDR2 ANQGSEA. The chain's CDR3 is CSVEKIGQDTEAFF. The CDR3 DNA reads as TGCAGCGTTGAAAAGATTGGACAGGACACTGAAGCTTTCTTT.

This chain joins TRBV29-1 and TRBJ2-6; tentatively, D is TRBD1 (5 bases). The germline V gene encodes CDR1 SQVTM and CDR2 ANQGSEA. The CDR3 spans 14 residues. Trimming took off 4 bases at V and 4 bases at J, with 11 bases between the two ends. The CDR3: CSVVAGPGANVLTF. The CDR3 DNA sequence: TGCAGCGTTGTCGCAGGGCCAGGGGCCAACGTCCTGACTTTC.

This chain uses TRBV5-6 with TRBJ1-2; TRBD1 is a possible D gene (6 bases). Germline loops: CDR1 SGHDT, CDR2 YYEEEE. Trimming shortened V by 4 bases and J by 6 bases, and 13 bases separated the two germline ends. This CDR3 is 13 amino acids long. The CDR3 here is CASSPGTTNGYTF. CDR3 nucleotide sequence: TGTGCCAGCAGCCCCGGGACAACTAATGGCTACACCTTC. Full variable domain (remainder filled in from reference TRBV5-6 and TRBJ1-2): DAGVTQSPTHLIKTRGQQVTLRCSPKSGHDTVSWYQQALGQGPQFIFQYYEEEERQRGNFPDRFSGHQFPNYSSELNVNALLLGDSALYLCASSPGTTNGYTFGSGTRLTVV.

The sample holds a few counts of this clone. The gene calls are TRBV6-5 and TRBJ1-1; TRBD1 might be the D (5 bases). Germline V gene sequence: CDR1 MNHEY, CDR2 SVGAGI. The CDR3 is 15 amino acids. V was clipped by 0 bases and J by 0 bases, with 8 bases between them. CDR3 sequence: CASSYSAGMNTEAFF. As DNA, the CDR3 is TGTGCCAGCAGTTACTCGGCAGGGATGAACACTGAAGCTTTCTTT.

This clone was observed a few times. The chain has TRBV5-6 and TRBJ1-2; 9 bases map to TRBD1. The V segment lost 5 bases and the J segment 4 bases; nucleotides outside the gene matches: 6. This CDR3 contains 14 residues. CDR1 and CDR2 (germline): SGHDT, YYEEEE. DNA of the CDR3: TGTGCCAGCAGGACACAGGGGGCAGGCTATGGCTACACCTTC. This encodes CASRTQGAGYGYTF.